This T cell receptor (beta chain) was sequenced during a study of T cells in women clearing cervical HPV infection. As for the study in general: Controls were women whose single incident HPV16 infection cleared within 12 months without precancer or cancer. Only a few women had HLA typing results available. General observations from the study: Repertoire richness, not evenness, was significantly elevated in CIN3+ cases versus controls. TRBV6-7 abundance was lower in cases than controls (around 0.11% versus 0.16%).

Assay used: immunoSEQ multiplex PCR; TCRdb lists only in-frame clones, some missing. With about 20,000 clones in the sample, the ten largest clones hold around 3.3%. The CDR3 runs to 17 residues. Germline CDR1 LNHDA, CDR2 SQIVND (reference sequence). Worth noting for this clone: The antigen is unknown. The CDR3 goes on 3 residues after the read ends, and that part is filled in from the germline J gene.

The specimen was blood buffy coat. This rearrangement joins TRBV19 to TRBJ2-3, with D perhaps matching TRBD2 (6 bases). The source is a woman aged 18 to 69 with a cervical HPV16 infection that either progressed to CIN3+ or cleared (not recorded which). The CDR3 protein is CASSTFTTRGGRGTQYF. CDR3 bases read: TGTGCCAGTAGTACGTTCACGACTAGAGGAGGACGGGGAACG.